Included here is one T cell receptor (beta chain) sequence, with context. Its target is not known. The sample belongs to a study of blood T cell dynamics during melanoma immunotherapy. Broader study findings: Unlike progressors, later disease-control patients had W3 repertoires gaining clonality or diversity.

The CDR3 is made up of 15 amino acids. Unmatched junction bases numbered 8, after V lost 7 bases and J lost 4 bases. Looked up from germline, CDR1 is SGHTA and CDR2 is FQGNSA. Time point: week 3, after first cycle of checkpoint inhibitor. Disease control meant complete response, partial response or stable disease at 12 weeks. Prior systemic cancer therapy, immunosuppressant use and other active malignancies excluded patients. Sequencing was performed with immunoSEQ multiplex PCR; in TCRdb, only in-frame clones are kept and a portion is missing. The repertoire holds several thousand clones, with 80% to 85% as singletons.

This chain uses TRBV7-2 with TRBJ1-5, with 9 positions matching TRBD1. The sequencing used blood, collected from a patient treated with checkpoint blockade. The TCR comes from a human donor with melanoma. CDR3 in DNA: TGTGCCAGCACCACCCGGACAGGGGCGAATCAGCCCCAGCATTTT. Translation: CASTTRTGANQPQHF.